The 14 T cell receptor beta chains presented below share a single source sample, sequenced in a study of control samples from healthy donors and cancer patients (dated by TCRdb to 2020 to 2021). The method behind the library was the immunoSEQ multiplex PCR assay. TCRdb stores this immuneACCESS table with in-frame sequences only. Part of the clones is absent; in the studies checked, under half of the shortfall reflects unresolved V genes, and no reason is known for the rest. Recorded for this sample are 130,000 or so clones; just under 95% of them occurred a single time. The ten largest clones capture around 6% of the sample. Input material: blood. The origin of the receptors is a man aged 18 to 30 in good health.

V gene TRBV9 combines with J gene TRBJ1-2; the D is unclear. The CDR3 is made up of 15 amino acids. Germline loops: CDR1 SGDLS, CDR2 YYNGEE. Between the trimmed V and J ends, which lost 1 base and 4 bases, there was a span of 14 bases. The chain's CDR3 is CASSVNTKQVYGYTF. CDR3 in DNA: TGTGCCAGCAGCGTAAATACCAAGCAGGTCTATGGCTACACCTTC.

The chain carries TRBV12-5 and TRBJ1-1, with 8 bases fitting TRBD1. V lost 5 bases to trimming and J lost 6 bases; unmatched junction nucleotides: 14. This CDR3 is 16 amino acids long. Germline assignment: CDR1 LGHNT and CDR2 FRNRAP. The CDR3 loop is CASGPSGTGGPAEAFF. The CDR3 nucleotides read TGTGCTAGTGGTCCCTCCGGGACAGGTGGTCCCGCTGAAGCTTTCTTT.

CDR3 in DNA: TGTGCCAGCAGCGACCTAAAGGGGGCGGGGGCGGCGACCCAGTACTTC. Translation gives CASSDLKGAGAATQYF. This chain joins TRBV13 and TRBJ2-5, with D perhaps given as TRBD1 or TRBD2 (7 bases each). The ends were cut back, 5 bases at V and 7 bases at J, with 23 bases in the middle. CDR3 size: 16 residues. Germline V CDR1 and CDR2: PRHDT, FYEKMQ (reference sequence).

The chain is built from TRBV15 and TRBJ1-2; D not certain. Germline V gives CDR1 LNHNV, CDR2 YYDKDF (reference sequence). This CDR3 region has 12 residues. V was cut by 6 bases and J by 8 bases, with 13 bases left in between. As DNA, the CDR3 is TGTGCCACCAGGGGGATCTCAAGGGGCTACACCTTC. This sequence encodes CATRGISRGYTF.

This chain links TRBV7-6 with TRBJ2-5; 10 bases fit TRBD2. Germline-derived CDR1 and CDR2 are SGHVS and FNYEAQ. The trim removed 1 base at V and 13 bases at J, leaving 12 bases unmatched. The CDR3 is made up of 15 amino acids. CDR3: CASSLVRGLAAKVYF. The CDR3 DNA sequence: TGTGCCAGCAGCTTAGTTCGTGGACTAGCGGCTAAGGTGTACTTC.

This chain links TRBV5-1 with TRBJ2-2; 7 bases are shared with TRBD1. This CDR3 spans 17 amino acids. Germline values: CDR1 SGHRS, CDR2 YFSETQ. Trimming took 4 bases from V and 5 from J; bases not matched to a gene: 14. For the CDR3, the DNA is TGCGCCAGCAGCAGGCCGGTCGGGACAGTCAGGACCGGGGAGCTGTTTTTT. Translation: CASSRPVGTVRTGELFF.

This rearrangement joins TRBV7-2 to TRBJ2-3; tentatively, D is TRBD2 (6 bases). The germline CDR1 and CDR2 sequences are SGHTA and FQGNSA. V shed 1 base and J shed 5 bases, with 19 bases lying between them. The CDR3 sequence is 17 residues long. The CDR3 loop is CASSLGVTRIGLDTQYF. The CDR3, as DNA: TGTGCCAGCAGCTTAGGTGTGACTAGAATAGGTTTAGATACGCAGTATTTT. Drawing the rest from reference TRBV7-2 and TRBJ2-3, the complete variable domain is GAGVSQSPSNKVTEKGKDVELRCDPISGHTALYWYRQSLGQGLEFLIYFQGNSAPDKSGLPSDRFSAERTGGSVSTLTIQRTQQEDSAVYLCASSLGVTRIGLDTQYFGPGTRLTVL.

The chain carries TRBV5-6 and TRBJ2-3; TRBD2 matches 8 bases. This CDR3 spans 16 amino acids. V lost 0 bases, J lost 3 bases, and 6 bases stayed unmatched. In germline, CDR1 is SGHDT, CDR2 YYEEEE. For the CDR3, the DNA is TGTGCCAGCAGCTTGGCAACGGGGGGGCCGACAGATACGCAGTATTTT. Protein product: CASSLATGGPTDTQYF.

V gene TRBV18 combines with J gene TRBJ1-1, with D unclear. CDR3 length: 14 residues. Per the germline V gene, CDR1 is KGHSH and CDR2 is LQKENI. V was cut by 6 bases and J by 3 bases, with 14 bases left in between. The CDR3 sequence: CASSPTPGDTEAFF. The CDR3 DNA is TGTGCCAGCTCCCCCACCCCCGGGGACACTGAAGCTTTCTTT.

This CDR3 reads CASSEARGGGSPLHF. DNA of the CDR3: TGTGCCAGCAGTGAAGCCCGGGGGGGTGGATCACCCCTCCACTTT. The chain links TRBV6-1 to TRBJ1-6, with D possibly matching TRBD1 (5 bases). The CDR3 has 15 residues. Germline V gives CDR1 MNHNS, CDR2 SASEGT. The ends were cut back, 0 bases at V and 10 bases at J, with 13 bases in the middle.

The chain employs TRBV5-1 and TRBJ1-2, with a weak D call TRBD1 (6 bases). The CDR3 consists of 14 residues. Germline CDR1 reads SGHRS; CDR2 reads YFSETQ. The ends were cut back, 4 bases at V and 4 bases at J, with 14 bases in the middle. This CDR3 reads CASSGTGAPYGYTF. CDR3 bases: TGCGCCAGCAGCGGGACGGGGGCCCCCTATGGCTACACCTTC.

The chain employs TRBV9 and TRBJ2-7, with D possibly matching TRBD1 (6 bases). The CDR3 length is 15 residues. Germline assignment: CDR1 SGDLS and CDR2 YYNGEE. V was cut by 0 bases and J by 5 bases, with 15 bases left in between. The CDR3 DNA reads TGTGCCAGCAGCGTAGCTTTAGGGGGATTGGACGAGCAGTACTTC. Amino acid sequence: CASSVALGGLDEQYF. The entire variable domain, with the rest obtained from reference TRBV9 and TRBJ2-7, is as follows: DSGVTQTPKHLITATGQRVTLRCSPRSGDLSVYWYQQSLDQGLQFLIQYYNGEERAKGNILERFSAQQFPDLHSELNLSSLELGDSALYFCASSVALGGLDEQYFGPGTRLTVT.

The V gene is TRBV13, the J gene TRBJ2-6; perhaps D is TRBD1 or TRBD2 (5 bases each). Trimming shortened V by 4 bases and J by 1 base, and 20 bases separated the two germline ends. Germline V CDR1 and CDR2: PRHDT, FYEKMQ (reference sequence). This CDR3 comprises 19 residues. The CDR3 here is CASSWKGRLLQSGANVLTF. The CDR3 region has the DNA TGTGCCAGCAGCTGGAAGGGGAGACTACTACAGTCTGGGGCCAACGTCCTGACTTTC.

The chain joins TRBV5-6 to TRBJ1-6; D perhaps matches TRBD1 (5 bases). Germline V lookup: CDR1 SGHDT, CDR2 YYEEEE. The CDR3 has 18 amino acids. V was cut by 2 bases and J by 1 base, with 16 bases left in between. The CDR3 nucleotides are TGTGCCAGCAGCTTAAACTTTGGGAGGGGATCCTATAATTCACCCCTCCACTTT. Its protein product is CASSLNFGRGSYNSPLHF.